This TCR beta chain was obtained from a study of T cells after yellow fever vaccination. Study-wide results and caveats: The CD4 compartment and the CD8 compartment contained a small share of clonotypes in common.

TCRdb reanalysed the 5' RACE reads using MiXCR and keeps one entry per CDR3 protein. Here the sample spans some 320,000 distinct CDR3 sequences, approximately 8% being singletons. For this clonotype: Antigen specificity is unknown.

Germline V lookup: CDR1 KGHDR, CDR2 SFDVKD. V shed 3 bases and J shed 2 bases, with 17 bases lying between them. The CDR3 consists of 17 residues. The TCR was taken from a man aged 18-30 years who received the YFV17D yellow fever vaccine. The sequencing used CD4+ T cells sorted from PBMCs, collected 5 days after the yellow fever booster vaccination. V gene TRBV24-1 combines with J gene TRBJ2-3; tentative D call: TRBD2 (5 bases). CDR3 loop: CATSDPPLEGYTDTQYF. CDR3 DNA sequence: TGTGCCACCAGTGATCCCCCCTTAGAGGGTTACACAGATACGCAGTATTTT.